These 10 T cell receptor beta chains share one sample of origin, sequenced in a study of glioma-infiltrating T cells. The iRepertoire nested amplicon-rescue multiplex PCR amplified TCR alpha and beta CDR3s from RNA. TCRdb processed the multiplex PCR reads anew with MiXCR; each CDR3 protein has one entry. The sample consists of about 130,000 distinct CDR3 sequences, around 25% of them appearing once. Input material: glioma tissue, nonneoplastic brain tissue, or PBMCs (not recorded which). The receptors originated from a human donor with low-grade glioma or glioblastoma, undergoing nonglioma brain surgery, or in good health (not recorded which).

With regard to this clonotype: A single base separates this from a much larger clone, so it may be a read error. The V gene is TRBV20-1, the J gene TRBJ1-5; 8 bases match TRBD1. The CDR3 sequence is 16 residues long. Germline assignment: CDR1 DFQATT and CDR2 SNEGSKA (reference sequence). With V trimmed by 5 bases and J by 4 bases, 13 bases remained unmatched. CDR3: CSARRRAGGLNQPQHF. The CDR3 DNA sequence: TGCAGTGCTCGCAGAAGGGCAGGGGGCTTAAATCAGCCCCAGCATTTT.

A note on this clonotype: The conserved phenylalanine or tryptophan normally closing the CDR3 is absent here, so this likely arose from a read error. The chain couples TRBV20-1 to TRBJ2-1; D is undetermined. The CDR3 is 13 amino acids. The ends were cut back, 6 bases at V and 7 bases at J, with 16 bases in the middle. CDR1 DFQATT and CDR2 SNEGSKA come from the germline V gene (reference sequence). CDR3 in DNA: TGCAGTGCCCCTCCCGGGCCGTGGAATGAGCAGTTCCTC. Protein sequence: CSAPPGPWNEQFL.

This clonotype was seen ten or more times. J is TRBJ2-6 and V is TRBV6-2 or TRBV6-3; D remains ambiguous. V lost 2 bases and J lost 0, with 11 bases in between. The CDR3 has 17 residues. Germline V gene sequence: CDR1 MNHEY, CDR2 SVGEGT. The CDR3 region has the DNA TGTGCCAGCAGTTACCCTAGTGCGAGCTCTGGGGCCAACGTCCTGACTTTC. It yields the protein CASSYPSASSGANVLTF.

The chain employs TRBV5-1 and TRBJ2-3; 7 positions agree with TRBD1. Germline CDR1 is SGHRS and CDR2 is YFSETQ. The CDR3 totals 14 residues. Trimming cost V 4 bases and J 0 bases; bases outside gene matches: 2. CDR3 in amino acids: CASSTGDSTDTQYF. The CDR3 DNA is TGCGCCAGCAGCACAGGGGATAGCACAGATACGCAGTATTTT.

This clonotype was counted at least ten times. V and J are TRBV27 and TRBJ2-1; 11 nucleotides agree with TRBD1. This CDR3 comprises 15 residues. Unmatched junction bases numbered 1, after V lost 3 bases and J lost 3 bases. Per the germline V gene, CDR1 is MNHEY and CDR2 is SMNVEV (reference sequence). DNA for the CDR3: TGTGCCAGCAGTTTTGGGACAGGGGGCTACAATGAGCAGTTCTTC. Its translation: CASSFGTGGYNEQFF.

J is TRBJ1-1 and V is TRBV20-1; D call uncertain. The length of the CDR3 is 15 residues. Germline CDR1 and CDR2: DFQATT and SNEGSKA (reference sequence). The ends were cut back, 0 bases at V and 5 bases at J, with 16 bases in the middle. CDR3 in amino acids: CSARDNYDFTTEAFF. The CDR3 DNA reads as TGCAGTGCTAGAGATAATTATGACTTCACGACTGAAGCTTTCTTT.

As concerns this clonotype: A clone one base away is much larger, so this may be a read error. CDR3 nucleotide sequence: TGTGCCAGCAGCCAAGAAATTATCGGGAGCCTATACAATGAGCAGTTCTTC. Its translation: CASSQEIIGSLYNEQFF. The rearrangement uses TRBV4-2 and TRBJ2-1; D may be TRBD2 (6 bases). Germline CDR1 and CDR2: LGHNA and YNFKEQ. The CDR3 covers 17 residues. V lost 0 bases and J 4 bases, leaving 16 bases between the germline ends.

The chain has TRBV11-2 and TRBJ2-7; no clear D gene. The CDR3 loop spans 12 amino acids. Germline V CDR1 and CDR2: SGHAT, FQNNGV. Trimming took off 4 bases at V and 7 bases at J, with 11 bases between the two ends. DNA for the CDR3: TGTGCCAGCAGCTCCGCTTCGGTTGAGCAGTACGTC. Residues: CASSSASVEQYV.

The sample holds many counts of this clonotype. The DNA for the CDR3 is TGTGCCAGCAGTTTTGGGCAGGGAGAGACCCAGTACTTC. Protein: CASSFGQGETQYF. This chain connects TRBV7-2 to TRBJ2-5, with D perhaps TRBD1 (5 bases). Per the germline V gene, CDR1 is SGHTA and CDR2 is FQGNSA. The CDR3 sequence is 13 residues long. The V gene lost 6 bases and the J gene lost 4 bases, with 12 bases spanning the gap.

A few counts support this clonotype. The chain carries TRBV7-9 and TRBJ1-5, with D unresolved. Germline CDR1 SEHNR, CDR2 FQNEAQ (reference sequence). V lost 3 bases and J lost 1, with 7 bases in between. CDR3 length: 14 amino acids. The CDR3: CASSFDGSNQPQHF. CDR3 in DNA: TGTGCCAGCAGCTTCGACGGCAGCAATCAGCCCCAGCATTTT.